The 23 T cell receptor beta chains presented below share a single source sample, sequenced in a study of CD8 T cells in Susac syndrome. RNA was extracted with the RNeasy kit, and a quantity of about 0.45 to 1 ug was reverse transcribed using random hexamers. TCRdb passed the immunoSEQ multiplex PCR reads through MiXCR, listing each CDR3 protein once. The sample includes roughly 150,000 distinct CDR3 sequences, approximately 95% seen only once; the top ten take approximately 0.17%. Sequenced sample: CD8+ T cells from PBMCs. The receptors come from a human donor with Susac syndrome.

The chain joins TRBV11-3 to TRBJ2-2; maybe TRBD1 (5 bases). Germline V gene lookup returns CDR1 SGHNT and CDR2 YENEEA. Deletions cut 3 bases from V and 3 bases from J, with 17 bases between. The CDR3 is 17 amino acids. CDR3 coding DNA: TGTGCCAGCAGCTTTTCCTTCGGACACGCGGACACCGGGGAGCTGTTTTTT. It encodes CASSFSFGHADTGELFF.

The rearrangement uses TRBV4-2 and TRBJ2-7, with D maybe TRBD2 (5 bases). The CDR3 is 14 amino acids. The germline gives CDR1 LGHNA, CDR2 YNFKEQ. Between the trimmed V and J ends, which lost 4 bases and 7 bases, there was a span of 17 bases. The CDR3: CASSPWTELQEQYF. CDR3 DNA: TGTGCCAGCAGCCCATGGACTGAGCTTCAGGAGCAGTACTTC.

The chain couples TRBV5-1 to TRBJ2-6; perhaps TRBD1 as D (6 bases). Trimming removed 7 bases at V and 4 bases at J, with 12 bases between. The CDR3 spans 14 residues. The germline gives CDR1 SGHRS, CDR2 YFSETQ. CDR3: CASDTGTGANVLTF. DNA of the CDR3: TGCGCCAGCGACACAGGGACCGGGGCCAACGTCCTGACTTTC.

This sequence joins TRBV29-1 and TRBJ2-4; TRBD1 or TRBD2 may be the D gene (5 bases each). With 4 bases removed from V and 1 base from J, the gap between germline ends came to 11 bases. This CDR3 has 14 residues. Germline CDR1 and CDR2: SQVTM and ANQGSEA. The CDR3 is CSVGGVEAKNIQYF. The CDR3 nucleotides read TGCAGCGTTGGAGGGGTTGAGGCCAAAAACATTCAGTACTTC.

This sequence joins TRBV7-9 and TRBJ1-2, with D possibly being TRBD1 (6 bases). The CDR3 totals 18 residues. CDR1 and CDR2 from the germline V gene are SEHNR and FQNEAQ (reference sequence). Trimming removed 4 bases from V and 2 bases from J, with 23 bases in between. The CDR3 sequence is CASSSTSGSPGANYGYTF. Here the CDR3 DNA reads TGTGCCAGCAGCTCAACCTCGGGCAGCCCGGGGGCCAACTATGGCTACACCTTC.

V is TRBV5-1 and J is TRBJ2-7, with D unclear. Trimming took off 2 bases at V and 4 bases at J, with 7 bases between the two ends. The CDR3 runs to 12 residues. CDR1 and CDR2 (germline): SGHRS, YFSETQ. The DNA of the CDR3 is TGCGCCAGCAGCTTTTACCTATACGAGCAGTACTTC. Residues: CASSFYLYEQYF. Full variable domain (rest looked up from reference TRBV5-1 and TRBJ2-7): KAGVTQTPRYLIKTRGQQVTLSCSPISGHRSVSWYQQTPGQGLQFLFEYFSETQRNKGNFPGRFSGRQFSNSRSEMNVSTLELGDSALYLCASSFYLYEQYFGPGTRLTVT.

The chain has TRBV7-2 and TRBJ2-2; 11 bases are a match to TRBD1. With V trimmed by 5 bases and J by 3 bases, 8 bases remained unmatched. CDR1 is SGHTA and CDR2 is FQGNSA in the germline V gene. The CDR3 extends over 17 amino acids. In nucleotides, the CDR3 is TGTGCCAGCAGCCACCCCCGGGACAGGGGGGACACCGGGGAGCTGTTTTTT. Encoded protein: CASSHPRDRGDTGELFF.

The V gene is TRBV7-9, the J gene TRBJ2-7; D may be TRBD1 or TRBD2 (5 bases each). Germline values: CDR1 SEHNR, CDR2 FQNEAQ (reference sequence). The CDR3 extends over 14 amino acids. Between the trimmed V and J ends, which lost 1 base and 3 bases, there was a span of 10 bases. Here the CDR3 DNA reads TGTGCCAGCAGCTTAGAAGGGACCCGCTACGAGCAGTACTTC. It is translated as CASSLEGTRYEQYF.

The CDR3 region is CSVEARAGGFPGELFF. In DNA form, the CDR3 reads TGCAGCGTTGAAGCGCGGGCGGGAGGGTTTCCCGGGGAGCTGTTTTTT. V and J are TRBV29-1 and TRBJ2-2; 9 nucleotides align to TRBD2. V shed 1 base, J shed 6 bases, and the junction held 9 bases outside the gene matches. The CDR3 loop spans 16 amino acids. Germline values: CDR1 SQVTM, CDR2 ANQGSEA.

The DNA of the CDR3 is TGTGCCAGCGTCGGAGGGGGCTATGCTGAAGCTTTCTTT. Its translation is CASVGGGYAEAFF. V gene TRBV5-6 combines with J gene TRBJ1-1; 7 positions agree with TRBD1. The germline gives CDR1 SGHDT, CDR2 YYEEEE. The ends lost 7 bases at V and 6 bases at J; junction bases unmatched: 9. The CDR3 totals 13 residues.

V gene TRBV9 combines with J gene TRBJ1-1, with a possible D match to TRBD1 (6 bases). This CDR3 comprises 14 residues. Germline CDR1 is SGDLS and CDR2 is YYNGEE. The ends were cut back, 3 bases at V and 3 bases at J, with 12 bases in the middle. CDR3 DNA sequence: TGTGCCAGCAGCGAGGACGGGGGGCACACTGAAGCTTTCTTT. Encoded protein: CASSEDGGHTEAFF. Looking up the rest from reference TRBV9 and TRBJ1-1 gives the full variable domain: DSGVTQTPKHLITATGQRVTLRCSPRSGDLSVYWYQQSLDQGLQFLIQYYNGEERAKGNILERFSAQQFPDLHSELNLSSLELGDSALYFCASSEDGGHTEAFFGQGTRLTVV.

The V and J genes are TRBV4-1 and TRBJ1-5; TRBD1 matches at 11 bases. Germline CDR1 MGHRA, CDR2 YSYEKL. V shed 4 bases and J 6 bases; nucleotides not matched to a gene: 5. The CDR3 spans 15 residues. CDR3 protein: CASSRTGGGGQPQHF. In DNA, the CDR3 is TGCGCCAGCAGCCGGACAGGGGGCGGGGGTCAGCCCCAGCATTTT.

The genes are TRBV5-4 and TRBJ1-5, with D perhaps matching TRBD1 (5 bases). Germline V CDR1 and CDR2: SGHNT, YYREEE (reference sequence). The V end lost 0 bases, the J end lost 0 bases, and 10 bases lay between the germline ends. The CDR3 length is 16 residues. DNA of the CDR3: TGTGCCAGCAGCTTGGCTGGGGGGACTAGCAATCAGCCCCAGCATTTT. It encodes CASSLAGGTSNQPQHF. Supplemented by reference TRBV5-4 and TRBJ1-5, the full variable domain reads ETGVTQSPTHLIKTRGQQVTLRCSSQSGHNTVSWYQQALGQGPQFIFQYYREEENGRGNFPPRFSGLQFPNYSSELNVNALELDDSALYLCASSLAGGTSNQPQHFGDGTRLSIL.

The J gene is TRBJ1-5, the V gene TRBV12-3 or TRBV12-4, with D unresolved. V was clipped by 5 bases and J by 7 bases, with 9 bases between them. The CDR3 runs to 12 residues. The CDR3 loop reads CASSLVQQPQHF. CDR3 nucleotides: TGTGCCAGCAGTCTAGTTCAGCAGCCCCAGCATTTT.

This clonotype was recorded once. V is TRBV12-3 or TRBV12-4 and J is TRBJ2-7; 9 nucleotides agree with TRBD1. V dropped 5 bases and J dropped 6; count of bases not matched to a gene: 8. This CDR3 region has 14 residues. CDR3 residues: CASSLTGGAGEQYF. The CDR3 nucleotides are TGTGCCAGCAGTCTTACAGGGGGCGCCGGCGAGCAGTACTTC.

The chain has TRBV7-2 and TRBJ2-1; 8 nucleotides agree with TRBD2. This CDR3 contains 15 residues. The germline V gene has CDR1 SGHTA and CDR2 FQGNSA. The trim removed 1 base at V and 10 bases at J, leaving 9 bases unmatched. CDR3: CASSLGSSGSSEQFF. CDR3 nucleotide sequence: TGTGCCAGCAGCTTAGGATCCAGCGGGAGTAGCGAGCAGTTCTTC.

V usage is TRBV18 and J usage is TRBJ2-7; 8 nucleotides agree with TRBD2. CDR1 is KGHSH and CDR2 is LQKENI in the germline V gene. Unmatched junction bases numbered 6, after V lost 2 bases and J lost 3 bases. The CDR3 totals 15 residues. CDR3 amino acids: CASSPEAGEVYEQYF. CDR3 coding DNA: TGTGCCAGCTCACCAGAAGCGGGAGAGGTCTACGAGCAGTACTTC.

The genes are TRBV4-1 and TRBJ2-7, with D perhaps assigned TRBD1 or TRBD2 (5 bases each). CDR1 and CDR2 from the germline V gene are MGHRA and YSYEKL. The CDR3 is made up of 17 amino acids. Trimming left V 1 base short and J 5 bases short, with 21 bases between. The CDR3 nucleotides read TGCGCCAGCAGCCAAGCGCTCCCTGGGACCCCAGGCGACGAGCAGTACTTC. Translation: CASSQALPGTPGDEQYF.

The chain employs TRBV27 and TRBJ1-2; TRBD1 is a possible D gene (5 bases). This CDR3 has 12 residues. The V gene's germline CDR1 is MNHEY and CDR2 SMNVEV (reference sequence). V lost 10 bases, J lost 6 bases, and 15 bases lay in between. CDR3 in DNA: TGTGCCACCAGGGCCGGGGGAAATGGCTACACCTTC. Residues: CATRAGGNGYTF.

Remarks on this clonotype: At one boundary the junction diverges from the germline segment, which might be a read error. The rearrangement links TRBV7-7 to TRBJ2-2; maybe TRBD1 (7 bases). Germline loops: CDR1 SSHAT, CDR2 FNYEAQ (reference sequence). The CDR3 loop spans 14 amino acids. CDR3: CASSLGGGAGELFF. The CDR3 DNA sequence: TGTGCTAGCAGCTTAGGAGGGGGCGCGGGGGAGCTGTTTTTT.

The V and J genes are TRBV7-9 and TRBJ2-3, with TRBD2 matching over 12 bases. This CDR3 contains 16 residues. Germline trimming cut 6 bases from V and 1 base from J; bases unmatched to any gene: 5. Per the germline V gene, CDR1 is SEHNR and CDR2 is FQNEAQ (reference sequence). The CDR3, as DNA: TGTGCCAGCAGTCCTAGCGGGAGGGACGGCACAGATACGCAGTATTTT. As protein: CASSPSGRDGTDTQYF. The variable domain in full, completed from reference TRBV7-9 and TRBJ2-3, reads DTGVSQNPRHKITKRGQNVTFRCDPISEHNRLYWYRQTLGQGPEFLTYFQNEAQLEKSRLLSDRFSAERPKGSFSTLEIQRTEQGDSAMYLCASSPSGRDGTDTQYFGPGTRLTVL.

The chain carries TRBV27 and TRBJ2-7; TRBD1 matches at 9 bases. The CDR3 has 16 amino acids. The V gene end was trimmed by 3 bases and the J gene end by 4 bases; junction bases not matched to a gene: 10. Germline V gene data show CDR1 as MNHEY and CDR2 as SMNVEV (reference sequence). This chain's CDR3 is CASSFGSGQGWYEQYF. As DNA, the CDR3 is TGTGCCAGCAGTTTTGGCTCGGGACAGGGTTGGTACGAGCAGTACTTC.

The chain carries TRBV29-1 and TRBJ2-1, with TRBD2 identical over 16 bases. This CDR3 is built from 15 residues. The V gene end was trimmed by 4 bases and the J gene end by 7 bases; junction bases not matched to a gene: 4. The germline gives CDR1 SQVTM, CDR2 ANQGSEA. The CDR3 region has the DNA TGCAGCGTTGGAGGGACTAGCGGGAGGGAAAATGAGCAGTTCTTC. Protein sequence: CSVGGTSGRENEQFF.